Listed here are 32 T cell receptor beta chains from one sample, sequenced in a study of blood T cell repertoires in COVID-19. This table comes from immunoSEQ multiplex PCR, and its TCRdb copy is limited to in-frame clones, with some not included. This table has hundreds of thousands of clones, roughly nine tenths appearing once. Sequencing was carried out using PBMCs or T cells enriched from blood (not recorded which). These receptors were obtained from a woman under 30 who had recovered from COVID-19.

This chain connects TRBV2 to TRBJ2-1; D not resolved. Trimming stripped 3 bases from V and 7 bases from J, with 16 bases between. Germline lookup yields CDR1 SNHLY and CDR2 FYNNEI. The CDR3 has 15 residues. CDR3 sequence: CASSDEPLFGNEQFF. In nucleotides, the CDR3 is TGTGCCAGCAGTGATGAACCACTATTCGGTAATGAGCAGTTCTTC.

The chain couples TRBV3-1 (or the pseudogene TRBV3-2) to TRBJ2-3, with 15 bases that match TRBD2. This CDR3 spans 15 amino acids. The V gene end was trimmed by 4 bases and the J gene end by 8 bases; junction bases not matched to a gene: 4. In germline, CDR1 is LGHDT, CDR2 YNNKEL (reference sequence). The CDR3, as DNA: TGTGCCAGCAGCCCGTCGGGACTAGCGGGGGGTACGCAGTATTTT. This encodes CASSPSGLAGGTQYF.

The chain is built from TRBV6-5 and TRBJ1-2; D not certain. This CDR3 is 14 amino acids long. The germline V and J ends were trimmed by 0 bases and 4 bases, with 9 bases remaining between them. The germline V gene encodes CDR1 MNHEY and CDR2 SVGAGI. This CDR3 reads CASSYSVTAYGYTF. CDR3 DNA sequence: TGTGCCAGCAGTTACTCTGTAACAGCCTATGGCTACACCTTC.

The rearrangement links TRBV2 to TRBJ1-2; D is ambiguous. Between the trimmed V and J ends, which lost 7 bases and 6 bases, there was a span of 15 bases. Per the germline V gene, CDR1 is SNHLY and CDR2 is FYNNEI. The CDR3 is 13 amino acids. CDR3 loop: CASTRERKNGYTF. CDR3 DNA: TGTGCCAGCACCCGGGAGAGGAAGAATGGCTACACCTTC.

This sequence joins TRBV4-1 and TRBJ2-5; D remains ambiguous. This CDR3 is 19 amino acids long. V lost 2 bases and J 5 bases, leaving 27 bases between the germline ends. The germline CDR1 and CDR2 sequences are MGHRA and YSYEKL. CDR3 bases: TGCGCCAGCAGCCAACCCCTGGGCCGGCCCCCGCAAAATGAGGAGACCCAGTACTTC. This translates into CASSQPLGRPPQNEETQYF.

V gene TRBV19 combines with J gene TRBJ1-2; tentatively, D is TRBD1 (6 bases). This CDR3 has 13 amino acids. Trimming removed 3 bases from V and 8 bases from J, with 13 bases in between. Germline V lookup: CDR1 LNHDA, CDR2 SQIVND (reference sequence). This chain's CDR3 is CASSIVQGRGYTF. In DNA, the CDR3 is TGTGCCAGTAGTATTGTACAGGGAAGAGGCTACACCTTC.

V usage is TRBV30 and J usage is TRBJ1-6; weak D call: TRBD1 (5 bases). The CDR3 runs to 14 residues. Deletions cut 3 bases from V and 6 bases from J, with 12 bases between. The germline CDR1 and CDR2 sequences are GTSNPN and SVGIG (reference sequence). The DNA for the CDR3 is TGTGCCTGGAGGAAGATGGGGCCTAATTCACCCCTCCACTTT. Encoded protein: CAWRKMGPNSPLHF. Combining the CDR3 with reference TRBV30 and TRBJ1-6 gives the whole variable domain SQTIHQWPATLVQPVGSPLSLECTVEGTSNPNLYWYRQAAGRGLQLLFYSVGIGQISSEVPQNLSASRPQDRQFILSSKKLLLSDSGFYLCAWRKMGPNSPLHFGNGTRLTVT.

This clone was observed once. The CDR3 protein is CASSFLGGTEAFF. The CDR3 nucleotides are TGTGCCAGCAGTTTTCTTGGGGGGACTGAAGCTTTCTTT. The rearrangement links TRBV27 to TRBJ1-1; D possibly corresponds to TRBD1 (5 bases). The CDR3 totals 13 residues. V was cut by 3 bases and J by 5 bases, with 10 bases left in between. Germline CDR1 reads MNHEY; CDR2 reads SMNVEV (reference sequence).

The V and J genes are TRBV7-2 and TRBJ2-1; the match to TRBD1 covers 11 bases. Germline CDR1 reads SGHTA; CDR2 reads FQGNSA. With 2 bases clipped from V and 0 bases from J, the junction kept 6 bases outside the gene matches. CDR3 length: 18 residues. Here the CDR3 reads CASSLRDRGYPSYNEQFF. The DNA of the CDR3 is TGTGCCAGCAGCTTAAGGGACAGGGGGTACCCCTCCTACAATGAGCAGTTCTTC.

The rearrangement uses TRBV7-9 and TRBJ2-7; D is ambiguous. From germline, CDR1 is SEHNR and CDR2 FQNEAQ (reference sequence). With 1 base removed from V and 2 bases from J, the gap between germline ends came to 9 bases. CDR3 length: 14 residues. The CDR3 DNA sequence: TGTGCCAGCAGCTTAGAGGCGGTCCCCTACGAGCAGTACTTC. The encoded protein is CASSLEAVPYEQYF.

This chain connects TRBV5-1 to TRBJ2-7, with TRBD2 matching over 7 bases. CDR1 and CDR2 (germline): SGHRS, YFSETQ. The length of the CDR3 is 13 residues. The J segment lost 0 bases and the V segment lost 3 bases, leaving 0 bases of the junction unmatched. The CDR3: CASSWGGSYEQYF. In DNA form, the CDR3 reads TGCGCCAGCAGCTGGGGGGGCTCCTACGAGCAGTACTTC.

The chain links TRBV7-9 to TRBJ1-6, with TRBD1 as a possible D gene (6 bases). This CDR3 has 15 residues. V shed 5 bases and J shed 8 bases, with 16 bases lying between them. Germline CDR1 reads SEHNR; CDR2 reads FQNEAQ (reference sequence). CDR3 loop: CASSLQDSLDSPLHF. The CDR3 coding sequence is TGTGCCAGCAGCCTCCAGGACAGTTTGGATTCACCCCTCCACTTT.

V and J are TRBV24-1 and TRBJ2-1; D is perhaps TRBD2 (7 bases). CDR1 KGHDR and CDR2 SFDVKD come from the germline V gene. V lost 4 bases and J lost 3, with 18 bases in between. The CDR3 contains 17 residues. CDR3 nucleotides: TGTGCCACCAGTGAACAACGGGGGGCGGGGCTCTACAATGAGCAGTTCTTC. It codes for CATSEQRGAGLYNEQFF.

V gene TRBV6-5 combines with J gene TRBJ1-2; 7 bases match TRBD1. From germline, CDR1 is MNHEY and CDR2 SVGAGI. The CDR3 totals 15 residues. V gave up 6 bases and J gave up 10 bases; unmatched junction bases: 17. CDR3 nucleotide sequence: TGTGCCAGCAGACTTACAGGGGCCCTTTCTTACTTCTACACCTTC. Translating it yields CASRLTGALSYFYTF.

The rearrangement joins TRBV30 to TRBJ1-3; possibly TRBD1 for D (6 bases). The CDR3 is 15 residues long. Germline assignment: CDR1 GTSNPN and CDR2 SVGIG (reference sequence). Trimming left V 2 bases short and J 6 bases short, with 17 bases between. The CDR3 DNA is TGTGCCTGGAGTTCATGGGGGGGCGCAGAAAACACCATATATTTT. Translation gives CAWSSWGGAENTIYF.

CDR3 in amino acids: CASSIVTSSPMGETQYF. For the CDR3, the DNA is TGTGCCAGTAGTATAGTAACTAGCTCCCCGATGGGGGAGACCCAGTACTTC. The chain couples TRBV19 to TRBJ2-5, with a tentative D call TRBD2 (6 bases). CDR3 length equals 17 residues. CDR1 and CDR2 (germline): LNHDA, SQIVND (reference sequence). Trimming stripped 1 base from V and 5 bases from J, with 20 bases between.

The chain carries TRBV2 and TRBJ1-2; TRBD1 aligns across 7 bases. Germline CDR1 reads SNHLY; CDR2 reads FYNNEI. The CDR3 is made up of 13 amino acids. J gave up 12 bases and V 0 bases, and 7 bases lay outside the gene matches. DNA for the CDR3: TGTGCCAGCAGTGAAGCGCGTCAGGGGGAGAACACCTTC. Encoded protein: CASSEARQGENTF.

The rearrangement joins TRBV7-9 to TRBJ1-6; tentative D call: TRBD1 (6 bases). The germline CDR1 and CDR2 sequences are SEHNR and FQNEAQ (reference sequence). CDR3 length: 17 amino acids. With 5 bases removed from V and 0 bases from J, the gap between germline ends came to 14 bases. The CDR3 region has the DNA TGTGCCAGCAGCCGGACAGAAAGCGGCTCCTATAATTCACCCCTCCACTTT. Translated: CASSRTESGSYNSPLHF.

The chain employs TRBV2 and TRBJ1-1, with TRBD1 matching over 11 bases. Germline CDR1 SNHLY, CDR2 FYNNEI. The CDR3 length is 19 residues. V was clipped by 6 bases and J by 0 bases; unmatched bases: 15. Here the CDR3 DNA reads TGTGCCAGCAGGGGGACAGGGGGTACCGAACCAAAATTGAACACTGAAGCTTTCTTT. It is translated as CASRGTGGTEPKLNTEAFF.

The chain combines TRBV3-1 (or the pseudogene TRBV3-2) with TRBJ1-4, with 9 bases lining up with TRBD1. Germline V gives CDR1 LGHDT, CDR2 YNNKEL (reference sequence). The length of the CDR3 is 15 residues. V dropped 1 base and J dropped 5; count of bases not matched to a gene: 2. CDR3 coding DNA: TGTGCCAGCAGCCAAGGGACAGGGGCGAATGAAAAACTGTTTTTT. Translating gives CASSQGTGANEKLFF.

This clone was recorded only once. CDR3 amino acids: CAITHGLAGTGELFF. DNA for the CDR3: TGTGCCATCACCCACGGACTAGCGGGGACCGGGGAGCTGTTTTTT. The chain joins TRBV10-3 to TRBJ2-2, with TRBD2 matching 12 bases. J lost 5 bases, V lost 7 bases, and 5 bases had no gene match. Germline V lookup: CDR1 ENHRY, CDR2 SYGVKD. This CDR3 is built from 15 residues.

J is TRBJ2-1 and V is TRBV21-1; the table calls TRBD1, which could not be checked here. TRBV21-1 represents a pseudogene. The CDR3 length is 13 residues. The CDR3 region is CASRALPRQAQFF. The CDR3 DNA reads as TGTGCCAGCAGAGCCCTCCCCCGACAGGCTCAGTTCTTC.

The chain combines TRBV11-2 with TRBJ1-5; D not certain. CDR1 and CDR2 from the germline V gene are SGHAT and FQNNGV. The CDR3 covers 13 residues. V dropped 0 bases and J dropped 6 bases, with 6 bases sitting between them. The CDR3 DNA reads TGTGCCAGCAGCTTAGATCTAGTTCAGCCCCAGCATTTT. Its translation is CASSLDLVQPQHF.

The J gene is TRBJ1-1, the V gene TRBV20-1; tentatively, D is TRBD1 (5 bases). CDR1 DFQATT and CDR2 SNEGSKA come from the germline V gene (reference sequence). Trimming removed 3 bases at V and 4 bases at J, with 15 bases between. CDR3 length: 14 amino acids. CDR3 loop: CSASRGAGGTEAFF. In DNA, the CDR3 is TGCAGTGCTAGTAGAGGGGCCGGGGGCACTGAAGCTTTCTTT.

V gene TRBV2 combines with J gene TRBJ2-3; D unresolved. This CDR3 comprises 13 residues. Germline values: CDR1 SNHLY, CDR2 FYNNEI. V was shortened by 4 bases and J by 0 bases, with 5 bases between the two germline ends. The CDR3 DNA sequence: TGTGCCAGCAGTGGTACTAGCACAGATACGCAGTATTTT. It translates to CASSGTSTDTQYF.

The rearrangement joins TRBV25-1 to TRBJ1-3, with D maybe TRBD1 (5 bases). The CDR3 contains 15 residues. Trimming pared 6 bases from V and 0 bases from J, leaving 12 bases between. Germline V gene lookup returns CDR1 MGHDK and CDR2 SYGVNS. CDR3 nucleotides: TGTGCCAGCAGGGATGACAGAGACTCTGGAAACACCATATATTTT. It specifies CASRDDRDSGNTIYF. The variable domain in full, with the rest retrieved from reference TRBV25-1 and TRBJ1-3, is EADIYQTPRYLVIGTGKKITLECSQTMGHDKMYWYQQDPGMELHLIHYSYGVNSTEKGDLSSESTVSRIRTEHFPLTLESARPSHTSQYLCASRDDRDSGNTIYFGEGSWLTVV.

This clone was seen only a few times. V gene TRBV5-1 combines with J gene TRBJ1-3, with a weak D call TRBD1 (5 bases). Germline V gene sequence: CDR1 SGHRS, CDR2 YFSETQ. V was cut by 3 bases and J by 2 bases, with 18 bases left in between. The CDR3 has 17 amino acids. The CDR3 spells CASSSGEWGRPGNTIYF. CDR3 DNA sequence: TGCGCCAGCAGCTCGGGGGAGTGGGGTCGTCCTGGAAACACCATATATTTT.

The chain employs TRBV5-6 and TRBJ1-2; TRBD1 agrees at 10 bases. The CDR3 length is 15 residues. Germline V gene data show CDR1 as SGHDT and CDR2 as YYEEEE. After removal of 4 bases from V and 8 bases from J, the junction contained 11 bases not matched to a gene. The CDR3 nucleotides are TGTGCCAGCAGCGTGCCCGGGACAGGGGAATTGGGCTACACCTTC. Protein sequence: CASSVPGTGELGYTF.

The chain recombines TRBV7-9 with TRBJ1-6; D ambiguous. The V and J ends lost 4 bases and 0 bases respectively, with 7 bases between them. The CDR3 is made up of 15 amino acids. From germline, CDR1 is SEHNR and CDR2 FQNEAQ (reference sequence). CDR3 nucleotides: TGTGCCAGCAGCTGGGCAAGCTCCTATAATTCACCCCTCCACTTT. It encodes CASSWASSYNSPLHF.

This clone was recorded a few times. V is TRBV13 and J is TRBJ2-3; 11 nucleotides agree with TRBD1. In germline, CDR1 is PRHDT, CDR2 FYEKMQ (reference sequence). The junction had 2 bases not matched to a gene; V was cut back by 4 bases and J by 2 bases. The length of the CDR3 is 15 residues. The CDR3 here is CASSWTGGNTDTQYF. For the CDR3, the DNA is TGTGCCAGCAGCTGGACAGGGGGCAACACAGATACGCAGTATTTT.

CDR3 bases: TGTGCCAGCAGTCCCGCCGGGGACACCCCCTACGAGCAGTACTTC. Amino acid sequence: CASSPAGDTPYEQYF. The V call is TRBV6-5, the J call TRBJ2-7, with D maybe TRBD1 (6 bases). CDR1 MNHEY and CDR2 SVGAGI come from the germline V gene. This CDR3 region has 15 residues. Trimming cost V 5 bases and J 2 bases, with 16 bases left between them.

The chain recombines TRBV4-1 with TRBJ2-3; TRBD2 matches at 9 bases. The CDR3 length is 17 residues. Germline CDR1 and CDR2: MGHRA and YSYEKL. Trimming at V came to 4 bases and at J to 2 bases, leaving 10 bases not matched to a gene. The CDR3 DNA sequence: TGCGCCAGCAGCCGGAGGAGGACTAGCGCGAACACAGATACGCAGTATTTT. Translating gives CASSRRRTSANTDTQYF.